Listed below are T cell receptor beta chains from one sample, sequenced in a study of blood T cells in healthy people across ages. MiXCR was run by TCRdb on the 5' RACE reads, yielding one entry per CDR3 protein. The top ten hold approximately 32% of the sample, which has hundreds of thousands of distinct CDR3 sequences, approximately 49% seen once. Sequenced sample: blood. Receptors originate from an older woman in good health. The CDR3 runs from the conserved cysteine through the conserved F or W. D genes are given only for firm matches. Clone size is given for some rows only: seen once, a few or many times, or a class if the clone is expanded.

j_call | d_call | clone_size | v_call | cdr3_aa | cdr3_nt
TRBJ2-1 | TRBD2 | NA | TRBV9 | CASSVAGEGRSNEQFF | TGTGCCAGCAGCGTAGCCGGGGAGGGAAGGTCTAATGAGCAGTTCTTC
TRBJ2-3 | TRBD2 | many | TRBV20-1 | CSARDRAAGGSTDTQYF | TGCAGTGCTAGAGATCGGGCAGCGGGGGGCTCCACAGATACGCAGTATTTT
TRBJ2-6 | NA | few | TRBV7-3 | CASSSESSGANVLTF | TGTGCCAGCAGCTCGGAAAGCTCTGGGGCCAACGTCCTGACTTTC
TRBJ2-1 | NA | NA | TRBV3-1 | CASSQTSDNEQFF | TGTGCCAGCAGCCAGACTAGTGACAATGAGCAGTTCTTC
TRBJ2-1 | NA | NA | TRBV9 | CASSLGGAGGDEQFF | TGTGCCAGCAGCCTAGGGGGGGCTGGCGGTGATGAGCAGTTCTTC
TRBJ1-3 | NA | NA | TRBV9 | CASSVDTVGNTIYF | TGTGCCAGCAGCGTAGATACAGTTGGAAACACCATATATTTT
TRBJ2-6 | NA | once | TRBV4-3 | CASSQDVGGGRANVLTF | TGCGCCAGCAGCCAAGACGTGGGGGGCGGGAGGGCCAACGTCCTGACTTTC
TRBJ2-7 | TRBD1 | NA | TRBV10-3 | CAISESNTGTVSNEQYF | TGTGCCATCAGTGAGTCGAATACCGGGACAGTTTCCAACGAGCAGTACTTC
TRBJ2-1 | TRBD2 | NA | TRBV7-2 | CASSRPLAGGKRGYNEQFF | TGTGCCAGCAGCAGACCCTTAGCGGGAGGGAAAAGGGGCTACAATGAGCAGTTCTTC
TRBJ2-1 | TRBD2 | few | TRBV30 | CAWTSGAYNEQFF | TGTGCCTGGACTAGCGGAGCGTACAATGAGCAGTTCTTC
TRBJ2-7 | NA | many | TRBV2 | CASSEEFEQYF | TGTGCCAGCAGTGAGGAGTTCGAGCAGTACTTC
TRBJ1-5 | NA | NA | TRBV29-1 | CSVESYAGQPQHF | TGCAGCGTTGAAAGCTATGCGGGGCAGCCCCAGCATTTT
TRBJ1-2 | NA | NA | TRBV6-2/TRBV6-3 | CATTDGGAGYGYTF | TGTGCCACTACGGATGGGGGCGCAGGCTATGGCTACACCTTC
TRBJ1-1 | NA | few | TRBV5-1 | CASSEGAMNTEAFF | TGCGCCAGCAGCGAGGGAGCTATGAACACTGAAGCTTTCTTT
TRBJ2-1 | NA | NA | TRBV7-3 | CASSPPGTAYNEQFF | TGTGCCAGCAGCCCTCCCGGGACCGCCTACAATGAGCAGTTCTTC
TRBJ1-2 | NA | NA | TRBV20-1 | CSARDDTFYGYTF | TGCAGTGCTAGAGATGACACCTTCTATGGCTACACCTTC
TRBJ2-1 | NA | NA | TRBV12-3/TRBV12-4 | CASSLSGDRANEQFF | TGTGCCAGCAGTTTAAGCGGAGACCGAGCGAATGAGCAGTTCTTC
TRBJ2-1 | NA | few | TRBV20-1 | CSASSNRGGEQFF | TGCAGTGCTAGTTCTAACAGGGGAGGTGAGCAGTTCTTC
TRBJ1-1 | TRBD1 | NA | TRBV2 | CASAQPGQGTAFF | TGTGCCAGCGCGCAACCGGGACAGGGAACAGCTTTCTTT
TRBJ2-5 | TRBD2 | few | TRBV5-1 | CASSKKREGPETQYF | TGCGCCAGCAGCAAGAAGAGGGAGGGCCCGGAGACCCAGTACTTC
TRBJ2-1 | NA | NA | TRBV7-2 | CASGGPHNNEQFF | TGTGCCAGCGGAGGGCCGCATAACAATGAGCAGTTCTTC
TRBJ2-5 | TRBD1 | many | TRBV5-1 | CASSTRQGVYQETQYF | TGCGCCAGCAGCACCCGACAGGGAGTGTACCAAGAGACCCAGTACTTC
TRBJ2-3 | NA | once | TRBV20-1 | CSASRGLTDTQYF | TGCAGTGCTAGCAGGGGTTTGACAGATACGCAGTATTTT
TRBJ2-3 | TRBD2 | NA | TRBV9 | CASSVVSSGDFTDTQYF | TGTGCCAGCAGCGTAGTATCTAGCGGCGACTTCACAGATACGCAGTATTTT
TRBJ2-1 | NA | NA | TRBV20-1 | CSARRLTGTYNEQFF | TGCAGTGCTAGACGCCTAACCGGGACGTACAATGAGCAGTTCTTC
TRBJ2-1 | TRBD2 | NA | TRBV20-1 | CSAPLAGGRNEQFF | TGCAGTGCTCCTCTAGCGGGAGGGAGAAATGAGCAGTTCTTC
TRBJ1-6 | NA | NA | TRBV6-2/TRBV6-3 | CASSYSTSGESPLHF | TGTGCCAGCAGTTACTCGACGTCAGGGGAGTCACCCCTCCACTTT
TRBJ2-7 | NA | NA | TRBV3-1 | CASSQTGQNSYEQYF | TGTGCCAGCAGCCAAACCGGGCAGAACTCCTACGAGCAGTACTTC
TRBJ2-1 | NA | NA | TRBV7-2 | CASSLRPPGTQRYNEQFF | TGTGCCAGCAGCTTAAGGCCCCCCGGGACTCAAAGATACAATGAGCAGTTCTTC
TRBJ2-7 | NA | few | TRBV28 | CASSPPRLGGYEQYF | TGTGCCAGCAGTCCCCCCCGGCTAGGGGGCTACGAGCAGTACTTC
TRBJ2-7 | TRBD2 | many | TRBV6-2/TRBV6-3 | CASSYSGSLVYEQYF | TGTGCCAGCAGTTATAGCGGGAGTCTGGTCTACGAGCAGTACTTC
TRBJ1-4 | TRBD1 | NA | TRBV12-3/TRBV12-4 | CASSWGGQGAYNEKLFF | TGTGCCAGCAGTTGGGGCGGACAGGGGGCTTATAATGAAAAACTGTTTTTT
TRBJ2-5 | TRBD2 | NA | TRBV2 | CASSETSGRASETQYF | TGTGCCAGCAGTGAGACTAGCGGGAGGGCCAGTGAGACCCAGTACTTC
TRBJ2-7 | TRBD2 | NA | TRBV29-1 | CSVEGTSGDSYEQYF | TGCAGCGTTGAAGGGACTAGCGGAGACTCCTACGAGCAGTACTTC
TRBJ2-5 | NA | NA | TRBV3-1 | CASSQSRLRTQYF | TGTGCCAGCAGCCAAAGTCGGCTCAGGACCCAGTACTTC
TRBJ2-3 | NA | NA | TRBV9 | CASSRTSPDTQYF | TGTGCCAGCAGCCGGACATCCCCAGATACGCAGTATTTT
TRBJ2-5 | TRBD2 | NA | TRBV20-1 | CSAIRGGSRETQYF | TGCAGTGCTATCCGAGGCGGGAGTAGGGAGACCCAGTACTTC
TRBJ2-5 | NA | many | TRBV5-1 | CASSLEGGQETQYF | TGTGCCAGCAGCTTGGAGGGTGGTCAAGAGACCCAGTACTTC
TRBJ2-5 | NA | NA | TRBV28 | CASSLRGEVETQYF | TGTGCCAGCAGTTTAAGGGGGGAAGTGGAGACCCAGTACTTC
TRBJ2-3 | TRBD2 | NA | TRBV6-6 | CASSYTSGSDTQYF | TGTGCCAGCAGTTACACTAGCGGGAGTGATACGCAGTATTTT